One and the same sample provided the 14 T cell receptor beta chains below, sequenced in a study of blood T cell repertoires in COVID-19 (dated by TCRdb to about 2020). Library creation used the immunoSEQ multiplex PCR assay. TCRdb carries this immuneACCESS record with in-frame sequences only. Its versions omit some clonotypes, under half of them owing to an unresolved V gene in the studies checked, with the rest unexplained. In this sample the table shows some 210,000 clones, roughly 84% of which occur a single time. The top ten hold roughly 20% of the sample. The sample taken for sequencing was peripheral blood. Source of these receptors: a human donor in a cohort sampled during active COVID-19.

The chain combines TRBV15 with TRBJ2-3; D is unclear. Germline lookup yields CDR1 LNHNV and CDR2 YYDKDF (reference sequence). The CDR3 loop spans 13 amino acids. Trimming removed 5 bases at V and 2 bases at J, with 8 bases between. CDR3 amino acids: CATSFLNTDTQYF. The CDR3 nucleotides are TGTGCCACCAGCTTCCTAAACACAGATACGCAGTATTTT.

This chain uses TRBV6-2 or TRBV6-3 with TRBJ1-4, with D possibly matching TRBD1 (6 bases). The germline V and J ends were trimmed by 4 bases and 8 bases, with 23 bases remaining between them. The CDR3 covers 17 residues. The germline gives CDR1 MNHEY, CDR2 SVGEGT. The CDR3 nucleotides read TGTGCCAGCAGTTTACCCCGACGGGGGGCCATCAGAGAAAAACTGTTTTTT. This codes for CASSLPRRGAIREKLFF.

In nucleotides, the CDR3 is TGTGCCAGCAGTTACTCGAATACAGGGGGGTATGGCTACACCTTC. Translating it yields CASSYSNTGGYGYTF. This rearrangement joins TRBV6-5 to TRBJ1-2; 8 nucleotides align to TRBD1. The germline V gene has CDR1 MNHEY and CDR2 SVGAGI. The trim removed 0 bases at V and 5 bases at J, leaving 5 bases unmatched. The CDR3 is 15 amino acids.

The table lists this clone with a count of one. V usage is TRBV11-2 and J usage is TRBJ2-7; D is possibly TRBD2 (5 bases). Trimming cost V 3 bases and J 5 bases, with 14 bases left between them. Germline V gene sequence: CDR1 SGHAT, CDR2 FQNNGV. The length of the CDR3 is 14 residues. CDR3 protein: CASSLPPGGHEQYF. In DNA, the CDR3 is TGTGCCAGCAGCTTGCCCCCCGGAGGCCACGAGCAGTACTTC.

The rearrangement uses TRBV29-1 and TRBJ2-3; 9 bases line up with TRBD1. V shed 3 bases and J 5 bases; nucleotides not matched to a gene: 3. CDR1 is SQVTM, CDR2 ANQGSEA, per germline. This CDR3 has 13 amino acids. The CDR3 DNA reads as TGCAGCGTTGAGGGACAGGGCAGAGATACGCAGTATTTT. The encoded protein is CSVEGQGRDTQYF.

This chain connects TRBV3-1 (or the pseudogene TRBV3-2) to TRBJ2-1; 8 bases line up with TRBD2. Looked up from germline, CDR1 is LGHDT and CDR2 is YNNKEL (reference sequence). V lost 4 bases to trimming and J lost 0 bases; unmatched junction nucleotides: 2. This CDR3 contains 15 residues. CDR3 protein: CASSRSGSSYNEQFF. CDR3 DNA: TGTGCCAGCAGCCGGAGCGGGAGCTCCTACAATGAGCAGTTCTTC.

This chain joins TRBV29-1 and TRBJ1-5; maybe TRBD1 (6 bases). Germline V gene sequence: CDR1 SQVTM, CDR2 ANQGSEA. This CDR3 is built from 14 residues. Trimming stripped 6 bases from V and 4 bases from J, with 16 bases between. Here the CDR3 reads CSVGSGTTNQPQHF. The DNA of the CDR3 is TGCAGCGTGGGCTCCGGGACAACAAATCAGCCCCAGCATTTT.

The chain employs TRBV30 and TRBJ2-6; weak D call: TRBD1 (6 bases). The germline V and J ends were trimmed by 4 bases and 5 bases, with 15 bases remaining between them. The germline CDR1 and CDR2 sequences are GTSNPN and SVGIG (reference sequence). The CDR3 spans 15 residues. For the CDR3, the DNA is TGTGCCTGGAAATCTACAGGGTTGAGGGCCAACGTCCTGACTTTC. It codes for CAWKSTGLRANVLTF. The full variable domain, rest sourced from reference TRBV30 and TRBJ2-6, is SQTIHQWPATLVQPVGSPLSLECTVEGTSNPNLYWYRQAAGRGLQLLFYSVGIGQISSEVPQNLSASRPQDRQFILSSKKLLLSDSGFYLCAWKSTGLRANVLTFGAGSRLTVL.

The V call is TRBV5-1, the J call TRBJ1-4; TRBD1 matches 10 bases. The CDR3 sequence is 14 residues long. In germline, CDR1 is SGHRS, CDR2 YFSETQ. Losses at the gene ends were 2 bases for V and 8 bases for J; bases not matched to a gene: 3. The CDR3 DNA is TGCGCCAGCAGCTTAAGGGACAGGGGAGAAAAACTGTTTTTT. It yields the protein CASSLRDRGEKLFF.

The chain joins TRBV5-1 to TRBJ2-3; 7 bases map to TRBD2. Germline values: CDR1 SGHRS, CDR2 YFSETQ. V shed 4 bases, J shed 3 bases, and the junction held 8 bases outside the gene matches. The CDR3 runs to 15 residues. In nucleotides, the CDR3 is TGCGCCAGCAGCGCAAGCGGGGTAAGGACAGATACGCAGTATTTT. It encodes CASSASGVRTDTQYF. Combining the CDR3 with reference TRBV5-1 and TRBJ2-3 gives the whole variable domain KAGVTQTPRYLIKTRGQQVTLSCSPISGHRSVSWYQQTPGQGLQFLFEYFSETQRNKGNFPGRFSGRQFSNSRSEMNVSTLELGDSALYLCASSASGVRTDTQYFGPGTRLTVL.

The chain has TRBV5-1 and TRBJ1-3; 9 bases line up with TRBD1. The CDR3 spans 15 residues. V lost 0 bases, J lost 4 bases, and 2 bases stayed unmatched. Looked up from germline, CDR1 is SGHRS and CDR2 is YFSETQ. Here the CDR3 reads CASSLEGQGGNTIYF. CDR3 sequence (DNA): TGCGCCAGCAGCTTGGAGGGACAGGGAGGAAACACCATATATTTT.

The CDR3 DNA follows: TGTGCCAGCAGCCAAGGTCCGGGCTATGGCTACACCTTC. Amino acid sequence: CASSQGPGYGYTF. J is TRBJ1-2 and V is TRBV14; unclear D gene. V was shortened by 1 base and J by 4 bases, with 7 bases between the two germline ends. In germline, CDR1 is SGHDN, CDR2 FVKESK. The CDR3 consists of 13 residues.

The chain recombines TRBV2 with TRBJ1-2; D might be TRBD1 (6 bases). The V end was cut by 5 bases, the J end by 7 bases, with 14 bases between. Germline V lookup: CDR1 SNHLY, CDR2 FYNNEI. The CDR3 contains 13 residues. CDR3 sequence reads: CASSSYREGGYTF. The CDR3 nucleotides read TGTGCCAGCAGTTCCTACAGGGAGGGTGGCTACACCTTC.

The V and J genes are TRBV19 and TRBJ2-2, with TRBD1 matching 7 bases. The length of the CDR3 is 13 residues. V trimming: 9 bases; J trimming: 1 base; junction bases outside the gene matches: 2. Germline V gives CDR1 LNHDA, CDR2 SQIVND (reference sequence). CDR3 residues: CARRQGNTGELFF. The CDR3 DNA reads TGTGCCAGGAGACAGGGGAACACCGGGGAGCTGTTTTTT.